This note documents a single TCR beta chain sequence. There is no known antigen for this receptor. No much larger clonotype is one base removed from it; base qualities were not supplied. The CDR3 measures 13 amino acids from cysteine to phenylalanine. Only the CDR3 region is kept as DNA, spanning 39 bases read in frame from base 1. The V end loses 6 bases and the J end loses 0 bases, and a stretch of 6 bases separates them. The source of the sample is a study of T cell responses to AZD1222 COVID-19 vaccine (dated by TCRdb to the early 2020s). As for the study more broadly: A total of 233 trial participants underwent TCR sequencing, of whom around 210 had received two doses of AZD1222 and about 25 had received two doses of the MenACWY control vaccine. Trial participants were enrolled by age into 18-55, 56-69 and 70-plus year subgroups, with roughly 160, 29 and 62 TCR-sequenced participants respectively. General study outcomes and caveats: The 56-69-year group was small, and its depth increase did not reach significance, likely because of low power. Reportedly, close to half of the unique spike-specific TCRs recognized epitopes lying outside the regions that are mutated in the B.1.351 and B.1.1.7 variants. Conclusions about previously exposed vaccinees are limited because only six or seven AZD1222 recipients were SARS-CoV-2 seropositive at baseline. The whole spike protein was spanned by vaccine-associated CD4 TCRs, and dominant responses were seen in regions 160-218 and 743-854. Because no day 14 peak-response samples were available, the repertoires could be characterized only after the peak T cell response. A significant rise in spike-specific TCR breadth and depth was observed after two AZD1222 doses relative to day 0 and relative to MenACWY recipients. Participants were mostly white British, with more females than males. The authors suggested clonal diversity may have been underestimated.

This sample's time point label indicates: about 28 days (+/-7) after the second vaccine dose. Because spike-specific TCR depth and breadth did not differ between the two schedules, AZD1222 recipients who got a second dose at roughly 4 weeks were pooled with those who got a second dose at roughly 12 weeks. The vaccinee samples were drawn from two UK trials, COV001 and COV002, one of which was a single-blind randomized controlled phase 2/3 trial testing AZD1222 (ChAdOx1 nCoV-19) in healthy adults. For TCRbeta chain sequencing, PBMC samples from trial participants were taken at day 0 and at day 28 after the second dose. The CDR3 regions of human TCRbeta chains were analyzed by immunosequencing. On the study's bioinformatics: Repertoire TCRs were checked for matches against a reference library of SARS-CoV-2-specific TCRs that had been generated using the MIRA antigen-specificity platform. Breadth was defined as the fraction of unique TCRs that were SARS-CoV-2-associated, and depth was defined as the fraction of total T cells that were SARS-CoV-2-associated. Each spike-specific TCR was assigned to its reactive spike region and to a CD4 or CD8 class using the MIRA data. Log10-transformed breadth and depth values were compared by one-way ANOVA with Sidak's multiple comparisons tests. In TCRdb, the immuneACCESS table is reduced to in-frame sequences with V and J assigned. These tables do not hold every clone; where another copy was compared, an unresolved V gene accounts for under half, and the others remain unexplained. D and trimming were read from the DNA, whereas the V and J calls and clone size are those reported in that table. This sample gives some 150,000 clones in total; 90% of them show up just once. The leading ten clones occupy less than 1.6% of the sample.

Here the sequenced sample was peripheral blood, taken 28 days after the second AZD1222 dose. The receptor was isolated from an adult who received the AZD1222 COVID-19 vaccine. The receptor chain draws on TRBV12-3 or TRBV12-4 and TRBJ2-1, with the D gene too uncertain to name. The CDR3 region reads CASSSSSYNEQFF. The bases are TGTGCCAGCAGCTCCAGCTCCTACAATGAGCAGTTCTTC.